This T cell receptor (beta chain) was found in a study of response to subunit inactivated influenza vaccine. General study results and limits: T cells newly recruited by each seasonal influenza vaccination are few, the authors suggested.

TCRdb reprocessed the RT-PCR reads via MiXCR and lists one record per CDR3 protein. The repertoire holds 500,000 to 650,000 distinct CDR3 sequences, less than 8% seen once, with around 13% in the top ten. Losses at the gene ends were 0 bases for V and 3 bases for J; bases not matched to a gene: 7. CDR1 and CDR2 (germline): SQVTM, ANQGSEA. CDR3 length equals 17 residues. This clonotype was seen a few times. The antigen remains undetermined. Sequenced here: PBMCs from blood, sampled around 2 years after vaccination. The chain has TRBV29-1 and TRBJ2-1; TRBD2 matches at 11 bases. This TCR was recovered from a man between 45 and 75 years old who received an inactivated influenza vaccine. The CDR3 region is CSVEDYSGTSGYNEQFF. CDR3 in DNA: TGCAGCGTTGAAGATTACTCCGGGACTAGCGGCTACAATGAGCAGTTCTTC.